This is a list of T cell receptor beta chains from one sample in a study of T cell responses to AZD1222 COVID-19 vaccine. Libraries were prepared by immunoSEQ multiplex PCR; TCRdb keeps only in-frame clonotypes and omits some of them. The sample records about 150,000 clones, 90% being singletons. The starting material was peripheral blood, obtained on day 0 of AZD1222 vaccination. Receptors were obtained from an adult in good health. The CDR3 runs from the conserved cysteine through the conserved F or W. D genes are given only for firm matches.

TRBJ1-2 NA TRBV27 TGTGCCAGCAGTTTAGTACAGTCTAACTATGGCTACACCTTC CASSLVQSNYGYTF
TRBJ2-7 NA TRBV27 TGTGCCAGCAGTTTACTCGACAGCTACGAGCAGTACTTC CASSLLDSYEQYF
TRBJ2-7 TRBD1 TRBV5-1 TGCGCCAGCAGCGTTAACAGGGGGACCACGTATTCCTACGAGCAGTACTTC CASSVNRGTTYSYEQYF
TRBJ1-2 NA TRBV7-9 TGTGCCAGCAGCGCAGTGGGGGTTGGCTACACCTTC CASSAVGVGYTF
TRBJ2-1 NA TRBV7-3 TGTGCCAGCAGCGTTATCCCCCGTGAGCAGTTCTTC CASSVIPREQFF
TRBJ1-1 NA TRBV11-2 TGTGCCAGCAGCCCCGCAGAGGGGGGCAAGAACACTGAAGCTTTCTTT CASSPAEGGKNTEAFF
TRBJ1-5 NA TRBV4-1 TGCGCCAGCAGCCCCCTACCTAATCAGCCCCAGCATTTT CASSPLPNQPQHF
TRBJ1-1 NA TRBV19 TGTGCCAGTAGTATTGGACGGATTGAAGCTTTCTTT CASSIGRIEAFF
TRBJ1-1 NA TRBV7-3 TGTGCCAGCAGCTGGGCAGGGGCGAACACTGAAGCTTTCTTT CASSWAGANTEAFF
TRBJ1-3 NA TRBV19 TGTGCCAGTAGTGTGGGGAGGGGATCTGGAAACACCATATATTTT CASSVGRGSGNTIYF
TRBJ2-1 NA TRBV15 TGTGCCACCAGCAGAGATCGGGTTGGCGGCGATGAGCAGTTCTTC CATSRDRVGGDEQFF
TRBJ1-5 NA TRBV27 TGTGCCAGCAGCAGAGCTCGTTCTAGCAATCAGCCCCAGCATTTT CASSRARSSNQPQHF
TRBJ2-7 NA TRBV5-4 TGTGCCAGCAGCTTGGGGGGGGTTGGGCCCTACGAGCAGTACTTC CASSLGGVGPYEQYF
TRBJ1-6 TRBD1 TRBV9 TGTGCCAGCAGCCCCTCGGGACAGGGCAAATCACCCCTCCACTTT CASSPSGQGKSPLHF
TRBJ1-2 NA TRBV5-1 TGCGCCAGCAGCTTCGAACAGAACTATGGCTACACCTTC CASSFEQNYGYTF
TRBJ1-2 NA TRBV5-3 TGTGCCAGAAGCCCCAGAGATAGGGAAAGATATGGCTACACCTTC CARSPRDRERYGYTF